This entry features one T cell receptor beta chain sequence. This sample is drawn from a study of blood T cell repertoires in COVID-19. About the study: Collection of acute and convalescent COVID-19 samples took place in the United States, Italy and Spain. PBMCs, B-cell-depleted T cells, or T cells were the source of the cDNA or gDNA that made up the material.

Generated by immunoSEQ multiplex PCR, the TCRdb table keeps only in-frame clones and is missing some. The sample lists about 81,000 clones; roughly 86% were seen once. The clonotype comes from a man between 60 and 75 years old with acute or convalescent COVID-19. The material sequenced was peripheral blood.

CDR3 coding DNA: TGTGCCAGCCTTCAGGGAGGGGGAGGCTACACCTTC. It specifies CASLQGGGGYTF. The chain recombines TRBV25-1 with TRBJ1-2; D possibly corresponds to TRBD1 (6 bases). V was shortened by 8 bases and J by 8 bases, with 15 bases between the two germline ends. The CDR3 contains 12 residues. From germline, CDR1 is MGHDK and CDR2 SYGVNS.